The 12 T cell receptor beta chains presented below share a single source sample, sequenced in a study of blood T cells in healthy people across ages (dated by TCRdb to the mid-2010s). The library was produced with 5' RACE. For sequencing, an Illumina HiSeq 2500 was employed. A second PCR of 7 to 11 cycles was performed with a sample-barcoded 5' primer and a J-beta primer mix. TCRdb handled the public reads itself, with Q25 trimming in fastp and clone calling in MiXCR, and kept productive beta chains. Here each entry gathers all rows of one CDR3 protein and keeps the most common genes and DNA. Within this sample are 1.5 million to 2 million distinct CDR3 sequences, with 25% to 30% of them counted one time only. The ten largest clones represent about 8% of the sample. Sequencing was performed on blood. These receptors were taken from a young woman in good health.

In the case of this clonotype: This could be a read error, since a much larger clone is one nucleotide away. The rearrangement joins TRBV7-8 to TRBJ2-4, with D uncertain. The J call may be faulty, since TRBJ2-7 better matches the DNA end. The germline V gene encodes CDR1 SGHVS and CDR2 FQNEAQ. The CDR3 covers 13 residues. CDR3 region: CASSLEPRNEQYF. In nucleotides, the CDR3 is TGTGCCAGCAGCTTAGAACCGCGGAACGAGCAGTACTTC.

The sample holds many counts of this clonotype. The chain combines TRBV6-5 with TRBJ2-4; 8 nucleotides line up with TRBD1. Germline CDR1 is MNHEY and CDR2 is SVGAGI. With V trimmed by 3 bases and J by 6 bases, 4 bases remained unmatched. The CDR3 contains 14 residues. CDR3 residues: CASSYSGTGNIQYF. The CDR3 DNA reads TGTGCCAGCAGTTATAGTGGGACAGGAAACATTCAGTACTTC.

The rearrangement links TRBV12-3 or TRBV12-4 to TRBJ2-3; D unresolved. Trimming took 2 bases from V and 5 from J, leaving 11 bases between them. The CDR3 length is 14 residues. CDR3 nucleotide sequence: TGTGCCAGCAGTTTATCGGGTTGGGGAGATACGCAGTATTTT. Translating gives CASSLSGWGDTQYF.

The chain links TRBV10-3 to TRBJ2-1; no clear D. V was cut by 3 bases and J by 13 bases, with 22 bases left in between. This CDR3 spans 15 amino acids. CDR1 is ENHRY, CDR2 SYGVKD, per germline. The CDR3: CAISDHAKGQETQFF. CDR3 sequence (DNA): TGTGCCATCAGTGACCACGCGAAGGGCCAAGAGACCCAGTTCTTC.

This clonotype appeared many times. The chain recombines TRBV29-1 with TRBJ2-7, with D maybe TRBD2 (6 bases). Germline V gene data show CDR1 as SQVTM and CDR2 as ANQGSEA. This CDR3 region has 13 residues. V lost 6 bases, J lost 3 bases, and 15 bases lay in between. In DNA, the CDR3 is TGCAGCGTCCGCAGGCGGGGCCTCTACGAGCAGTACTTC. It translates to CSVRRRGLYEQYF.

This clonotype was seen at least ten times. This sequence joins TRBV29-1 and TRBJ2-3; D may be TRBD1 or TRBD2 (6 bases each). Trimming removed 3 bases from V and 4 bases from J, with 8 bases in between. This CDR3 spans 12 amino acids. In germline, CDR1 is SQVTM, CDR2 ANQGSEA. DNA of the CDR3: TGCAGCGTTGATCGGGGGCCAGATACGCAGTATTTT. Translation: CSVDRGPDTQYF.

V is TRBV29-1 and J is TRBJ2-1, with 8 bases aligning to TRBD2. CDR1 SQVTM and CDR2 ANQGSEA come from the germline V gene. V trimming: 5 bases; J trimming: 10 bases; junction bases outside the gene matches: 10. CDR3 size: 13 residues. The DNA of the CDR3 is TGCAGCGTTCGGGGGGGAAAAACCTACGAGCAGTTCTTC. Amino acids: CSVRGGKTYEQFF.

At least ten counts were recorded for this clonotype. V is TRBV11-2 and J is TRBJ2-5, with unresolved D. Between the trimmed V and J ends, which lost 3 bases and 5 bases, there was a span of 10 bases. The CDR3 is 13 amino acids. From germline, CDR1 is SGHAT and CDR2 FQNNGV. CDR3 amino acids: CASSFMGVETQYF. The CDR3 region has the DNA TGTGCCAGCAGCTTCATGGGTGTCGAGACCCAGTACTTC. The full variable domain, completed using reference TRBV11-2 and TRBJ2-5, is EAGVAQSPRYKIIEKRQSVAFWCNPISGHATLYWYQQILGQGPKLLIQFQNNGVVDDSQLPKDRFSAERLKGVDSTLKIQPAKLEDSAVYLCASSFMGVETQYFGPGTRLLVL.

The genes are TRBV20-1 and TRBJ2-3, with TRBD2 identical over 7 bases. The CDR3 loop spans 14 amino acids. J gave up 2 bases and V 3 bases, and 5 bases lay outside the gene matches. Germline CDR1 is DFQATT and CDR2 is SNEGSKA (reference sequence). CDR3 bases: TGCAGTGCTAGTCCGGGGGGTACCACAGATACGCAGTATTTT. It encodes CSASPGGTTDTQYF.

This clonotype was observed a few times. The chain is built from TRBV30 and TRBJ1-2; 10 nucleotides align to TRBD1. This CDR3 region has 17 residues. Germline CDR1 GTSNPN, CDR2 SVGIG (reference sequence). V lost 0 bases to trimming and J lost 4 bases; unmatched junction nucleotides: 11. CDR3 sequence: CAWSVSYPTGGSYGYTF. In nucleotides, the CDR3 is TGTGCCTGGAGTGTATCCTACCCGACAGGGGGCAGCTATGGCTACACCTTC. Full variable domain (remainder filled in from reference TRBV30 and TRBJ1-2): SQTIHQWPATLVQPVGSPLSLECTVEGTSNPNLYWYRQAAGRGLQLLFYSVGIGQISSEVPQNLSASRPQDRQFILSSKKLLLSDSGFYLCAWSVSYPTGGSYGYTFGSGTRLTVV.

Notes on this clonotype: It may be a read error: a sequence one base away is much more abundant. This chain connects TRBV20-1 to TRBJ2-1; 12 nucleotides line up with TRBD2. This CDR3 region has 13 residues. Germline CDR1 is DFQATT and CDR2 is SNEGSKA (reference sequence). The V gene end was trimmed by 7 bases and the J gene end by 12 bases; junction bases not matched to a gene: 10. CDR3 bases: TGCAGTGTCCCAGAGGCTAGCGGGAGGGTGCAGTTCTTC. Amino acid sequence: CSVPEASGRVQFF.

The chain employs TRBV3-1 and TRBJ2-7; a weak D match, TRBD2 (6 bases). Trimming shortened V by 1 base and J by 7 bases, and 14 bases separated the two germline ends. The germline V gene has CDR1 LGHDT and CDR2 YNNKEL (reference sequence). The CDR3 sequence is 14 residues long. CDR3: CASSQVVSGGEQYF. In nucleotides, the CDR3 is TGTGCCAGCAGCCAAGTGGTTAGCGGAGGGGAGCAGTACTTC.